This entry is about one T cell receptor beta chain. The sample originates from a study of blood T cell repertoires in COVID-19. Study overall: COVID-19 samples collected from the United States, Italy and Spain covered acute and convalescent phases. From T cells, B-cell-depleted T cells, or PBMCs came the material, which was cDNA or gDNA.

The protocol was immunoSEQ multiplex PCR, while the TCRdb copy is restricted to in-frame clones and leaves out a portion. The sample includes about 43,000 clones, roughly 87% of them seen just once. This CDR3 comprises 18 residues. Germline CDR1 SGHVS, CDR2 FQNEAQ. Trimming left V 5 bases short and J 0 bases short, with 20 bases between. The sequenced sample was peripheral blood. The chain joins TRBV7-8 to TRBJ1-5; D is possibly TRBD1 (5 bases). This sequence originates from a woman between 55 and 75 years old with acute or convalescent COVID-19. The DNA for the CDR3 is TGTGCCAGCAGCCCCCGACACGGGGACTATTATAGCAATCAGCCCCAGCATTTT. This translates into CASSPRHGDYYSNQPQHF.